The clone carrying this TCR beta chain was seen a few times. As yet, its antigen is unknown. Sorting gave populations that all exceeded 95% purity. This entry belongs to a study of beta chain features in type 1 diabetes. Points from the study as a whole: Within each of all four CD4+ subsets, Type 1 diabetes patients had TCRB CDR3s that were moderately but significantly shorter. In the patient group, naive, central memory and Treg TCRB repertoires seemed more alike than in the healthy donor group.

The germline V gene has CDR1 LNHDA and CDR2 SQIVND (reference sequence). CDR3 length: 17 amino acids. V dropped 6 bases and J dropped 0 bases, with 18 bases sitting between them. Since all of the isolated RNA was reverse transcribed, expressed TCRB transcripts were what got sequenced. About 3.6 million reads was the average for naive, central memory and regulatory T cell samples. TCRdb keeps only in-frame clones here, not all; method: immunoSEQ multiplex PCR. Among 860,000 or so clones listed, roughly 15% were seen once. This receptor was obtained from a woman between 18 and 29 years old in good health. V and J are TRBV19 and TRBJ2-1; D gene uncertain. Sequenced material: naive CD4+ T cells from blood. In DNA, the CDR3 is TGTGCCAGTAGCCCGATGCTTAGCACCTACTCCTACAATGAGCAGTTCTTC. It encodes CASSPMLSTYSYNEQFF.